This entry lists 18 T cell receptor beta chains sequenced from one sample in a study of cytomegalovirus exposure and HLA in healthy donors. Both 60 Vbeta primers and 13 Jbeta primers went into the PCR. TCRdb's table, derived via immunoSEQ multiplex PCR, lists solely in-frame clones and lacks some. The sample holds more than 150,000 clones, 77% seen once. The sequenced material came from PBMCs. These receptors were taken from a man younger than 35 in good health and CMV-seronegative.

The genes are TRBV2 and TRBJ2-1; D call uncertain. The CDR3 runs 13 residues. From germline, CDR1 is SNHLY and CDR2 FYNNEI. Between the trimmed V and J ends, which lost 3 bases and 4 bases, there was a span of 7 bases. Written as DNA, the CDR3 is TGTGCCAGCAGTGACGAGCATTACAATGAGCAGTTCTTC. It is translated as CASSDEHYNEQFF.

The rearrangement links TRBV5-5 to TRBJ2-7, with D possibly matching TRBD2 (5 bases). CDR3 length equals 14 residues. Germline lookup yields CDR1 SGHKS and CDR2 YYEKEE (reference sequence). Trimming pared 0 bases from V and 0 bases from J, leaving 7 bases between. The CDR3 spells CASSLAAGSYEQYF. The DNA for the CDR3 is TGTGCCAGCAGCTTGGCCGCGGGCTCCTACGAGCAGTACTTC.

This sequence joins TRBV5-6 and TRBJ2-2; D remains unclear. With 1 base removed from V and 0 bases from J, the gap between germline ends came to 7 bases. CDR3 size: 15 residues. Germline CDR1 reads SGHDT; CDR2 reads YYEEEE. CDR3 in amino acids: CASSLWPSNTGELFF. The CDR3 bases are TGTGCCAGCAGCTTGTGGCCATCGAACACCGGGGAGCTGTTTTTT.

The rearrangement joins TRBV7-3 to TRBJ2-1; the match to TRBD2 covers 12 bases. V gave up 5 bases and J gave up 7 bases; unmatched junction bases: 18. Germline lookup yields CDR1 SGHTA and CDR2 FQGTGA. The CDR3 extends over 19 amino acids. The CDR3 coding sequence is TGTGCCAGCAGCCCACTCACTAGCGGGGGGCCCAACAGGGGGAATGAGCAGTTCTTC. Its protein product is CASSPLTSGGPNRGNEQFF.

CDR3 sequence: CAWGQGASYEQYF. In nucleotides, the CDR3 is TGTGCCTGGGGACAGGGGGCCTCCTACGAGCAGTACTTC. The chain combines TRBV30 with TRBJ2-7; 11 nucleotides match TRBD1. J gave up 0 bases and V 5 bases, and 0 bases lay outside the gene matches. The CDR3 length is 13 residues. Germline V gene lookup returns CDR1 GTSNPN and CDR2 SVGIG (reference sequence).

The genes are TRBV7-2 and TRBJ1-1, with D tentatively TRBD1 (5 bases). Germline V gene sequence: CDR1 SGHTA, CDR2 FQGNSA. The V gene lost 5 bases and the J gene lost 4 bases, with 17 bases spanning the gap. This CDR3 region has 15 residues. The CDR3 here is CASSGGGARVTEAFF. CDR3 coding DNA: TGTGCCAGCAGCGGGGGGGGAGCGAGGGTCACTGAAGCTTTCTTT.

The chain recombines TRBV7-9 with TRBJ1-2, with 8 positions matching TRBD1. Germline-derived CDR1 and CDR2 are SEHNR and FQNEAQ (reference sequence). V shed 5 bases and J 6 bases; nucleotides not matched to a gene: 5. The CDR3 loop spans 13 amino acids. CDR3 bases: TGTGCCAGCAGCCCGACGGACAGGGATGGCTACACCTTC. Translation gives CASSPTDRDGYTF.

The chain joins TRBV5-5 to TRBJ1-4, with 10 nucleotides matching TRBD1. The CDR3 is 15 amino acids. J gave up 7 bases and V 4 bases, and 7 bases lay outside the gene matches. Germline V gives CDR1 SGHKS, CDR2 YYEKEE (reference sequence). As DNA, the CDR3 is TGTGCCAGCAGCCAAGACAGGGGGCTGAGTGAAAAACTGTTTTTT. Its protein is CASSQDRGLSEKLFF.

This rearrangement joins TRBV7-2 to TRBJ1-5; D not certain. This CDR3 contains 13 residues. Germline V gives CDR1 SGHTA, CDR2 FQGNSA. The V gene lost 2 bases and the J gene lost 4 bases, with 6 bases spanning the gap. The DNA of the CDR3 is TGTGCCAGCAGCTTACAGTTTAATCAGCCCCAGCATTTT. It encodes CASSLQFNQPQHF.

The chain combines TRBV14 with TRBJ2-1; D gene uncertain. The germline CDR1 and CDR2 sequences are SGHDN and FVKESK. Deletions cut 0 bases from V and 0 bases from J, with 9 bases between. The CDR3 length is 16 residues. CDR3 residues: CASSQDKLSSYNEQFF. CDR3 sequence (DNA): TGTGCCAGCAGCCAAGATAAGCTAAGCTCCTACAATGAGCAGTTCTTC.

The V and J genes are TRBV30 and TRBJ1-6; D is perhaps TRBD1 (5 bases). The CDR3 consists of 13 residues. Germline loops: CDR1 GTSNPN, CDR2 SVGIG (reference sequence). V was shortened by 5 bases and J by 0 bases, with 5 bases between the two germline ends. The CDR3 coding sequence is TGTGCCTGGGACAGCTCCTATAATTCACCCCTCCACTTT. It codes for CAWDSSYNSPLHF.

This clone was detected only a few times. The V gene is TRBV30, the J gene TRBJ2-5; the match to TRBD1 covers 7 bases. Germline CDR1 GTSNPN, CDR2 SVGIG (reference sequence). Trimming cost V 5 bases and J 2 bases; bases outside gene matches: 5. The CDR3 runs 13 residues. The CDR3 DNA sequence: TGTGCCTGGCAACTGGGACAGCAAGAGACCCAGTACTTC. This sequence encodes CAWQLGQQETQYF.

The rearrangement joins TRBV5-1 to TRBJ2-5, with TRBD1 identical over 11 bases. V lost 3 bases, J lost 3 bases, and 7 bases stayed unmatched. The CDR3 sequence is 16 residues long. Germline V gives CDR1 SGHRS, CDR2 YFSETQ. The CDR3 nucleotides are TGCGCCAGCAGCTCCGGGGACAGGGGGGGAGAAGAGACCCAGTACTTC. Protein sequence: CASSSGDRGGEETQYF.

This chain links TRBV19 with TRBJ2-7; possible D gene TRBD1, 6 bases. Germline V gene data show CDR1 as LNHDA and CDR2 as SQIVND (reference sequence). Trimming stripped 6 bases from V and 0 bases from J, with 12 bases between. The CDR3 consists of 14 residues. The CDR3 DNA follows: TGTGCCAGTAGCCCCAGGGGAAGCTCCTACGAGCAGTACTTC. It translates to CASSPRGSSYEQYF.

J is TRBJ1-1 and V is TRBV29-1; no firm D call. The germline CDR1 and CDR2 sequences are SQVTM and ANQGSEA. Between the trimmed V and J ends, which lost 5 bases and 1 base, there was a span of 14 bases. The CDR3 loop spans 14 amino acids. As DNA, the CDR3 is TGCAGCGTTTCAGGATTTCCGAGGAACACTGAAGCTTTCTTT. It is translated as CSVSGFPRNTEAFF.

This clone showed up just once. The chain carries TRBV7-9 and TRBJ2-5, with 9 bases lining up with TRBD1. The V gene's germline CDR1 is SEHNR and CDR2 FQNEAQ (reference sequence). This CDR3 region has 15 residues. V was pared by 5 bases and J by 5 bases, with 9 bases of the junction left unmatched. CDR3 in DNA: TGTGCCAGCAGCGTCGACAGGGGGTCAGGGGAGACCCAGTACTTC. It specifies CASSVDRGSGETQYF.

This clone was found once. The chain uses TRBV7-9 and TRBJ2-1; TRBD1 matches at 10 bases. The V segment lost 2 bases and the J segment 4 bases; nucleotides outside the gene matches: 5. The germline V gene has CDR1 SEHNR and CDR2 FQNEAQ (reference sequence). The CDR3 loop spans 16 amino acids. Here the CDR3 reads CASSLLTGGHYNEQFF. The CDR3 DNA is TGTGCCAGCAGCTTACTGACAGGGGGCCATTACAATGAGCAGTTCTTC.

The chain recombines TRBV18 with TRBJ2-7; 7 bases fit TRBD1. Germline CDR1 is KGHSH and CDR2 is LQKENI. The CDR3 consists of 15 residues. The V segment lost 2 bases and the J segment 0 bases; nucleotides outside the gene matches: 4. CDR3 in amino acids: CASSPRQGASYEQYF. In nucleotides, the CDR3 is TGTGCCAGCTCACCAAGACAGGGAGCCTCCTACGAGCAGTACTTC.